The 21 T cell receptor beta chains below come from one sample, sequenced in a study of vaccination effects on CD4 cells after COVID-19. Ahead of sequencing, the ViraFEST assay grew antigen-specific CD4+ T cells using viral peptide pools. It was after approximately 11 days of culture that CD4+ T cells were isolated. Documented for the person is a PCR-confirmed SARS-CoV-2 infection occurring between March and December 2020. Measured with immunoSEQ multiplex PCR; TCRdb has only the in-frame clones, and not every one. In the table there are approximately 28,000 clones, around 82% of which are singletons. Their antigen targets remain unknown. The sample here was CD4+ T cells from PBMCs cultured with HCoV-NL63 spike peptides, taken before COVID-19 vaccination. Receptors originate from a human donor who had a prior SARS-CoV-2 infection.

This sequence joins TRBV11-3 and TRBJ2-7; a possible D gene is TRBD1 (5 bases). CDR3 length: 18 amino acids. The V gene lost 1 base and the J gene lost 0 bases, with 19 bases spanning the gap. Per the germline V gene, CDR1 is SGHNT and CDR2 is YENEEA. Here the CDR3 DNA reads TGTGCCAGCAGCTTAGTCGGATATCAGGGTAAGAGCTCCTACGAGCAGTACTTC. The encoded protein is CASSLVGYQGKSSYEQYF.

The table lists this clone with a count of one. The V and J genes are TRBV6-5 and TRBJ1-4, with a weak D call TRBD1 (5 bases). CDR1 and CDR2 (germline): MNHEY, SVGAGI. CDR3 size: 14 residues. The V gene lost 9 bases and the J gene lost 5 bases, with 16 bases spanning the gap. CDR3 region: CASAARDSNEKLFF. Written as DNA, the CDR3 is TGTGCCAGTGCTGCCAGGGATTCGAATGAAAAACTGTTTTTT.

This chain joins TRBV2 and TRBJ1-1; D is unresolved. CDR3 length: 13 residues. CDR1 and CDR2 from the germline V gene are SNHLY and FYNNEI. V lost 4 bases, J lost 1 base, and 7 bases lay in between. The CDR3 is CASSGQGNTEAFF. The CDR3 bases are TGTGCCAGCAGTGGACAAGGGAACACTGAAGCTTTCTTT.

The chain carries TRBV5-4 and TRBJ2-6; D gene ambiguous. Looked up from germline, CDR1 is SGHNT and CDR2 is YYREEE (reference sequence). V lost 1 base, J lost 0 bases, and 8 bases lay in between. This CDR3 region has 16 residues. The CDR3, as DNA: TGTGCCAGCAGCTTGCCACGCTTCTCTGGGGCCAACGTCCTGACTTTC. Translation gives CASSLPRFSGANVLTF.

This chain joins TRBV12-3 or TRBV12-4 and TRBJ2-2, with 8 bases that match TRBD1. The CDR3 runs 13 residues. V was pared by 6 bases and J by 7 bases, with 4 bases of the junction left unmatched. The CDR3 DNA is TGTGCCAGCAGGAGACAGGGGTACGGGGAGCTGTTTTTT. Translated, it gives CASRRQGYGELFF.

V is TRBV5-1 and J is TRBJ2-1; tentatively, D is TRBD1 (6 bases). The CDR3 extends over 13 amino acids. Germline V gives CDR1 SGHRS, CDR2 YFSETQ. The ends were cut back, 4 bases at V and 5 bases at J, with 10 bases in the middle. The CDR3 here is CASSPYRDNEQFF. The CDR3 bases are TGCGCCAGCAGCCCGTACAGGGACAATGAGCAGTTCTTC.

V usage is TRBV3-1 (or the pseudogene TRBV3-2) and J usage is TRBJ2-7, with D possibly being TRBD1 (6 bases). Germline V lookup: CDR1 LGHDT, CDR2 YNNKEL (reference sequence). The CDR3 runs to 14 residues. The ends were cut back, 3 bases at V and 13 bases at J, with 22 bases in the middle. The CDR3 loop reads CASSQGSSGTRGYF. The CDR3 DNA follows: TGTGCCAGCAGCCAGGGATCCTCCGGGACAAGGGGTTACTTC.

The rearrangement uses TRBV7-9 and TRBJ2-7, with D possibly TRBD2 on 5 matching bases. Germline CDR1 and CDR2: SEHNR and FQNEAQ (reference sequence). This CDR3 has 13 residues. Trimming took 5 bases from V and 2 from J, leaving 10 bases between them. CDR3 bases: TGTGCCAGCAGCAAGGACTCGACCTACGAGCAGTACTTC. Amino acids: CASSKDSTYEQYF.

This chain connects TRBV4-2 to TRBJ1-3; D is uncertain. Deletions cut 4 bases from V and 0 bases from J, with 7 bases between. Looked up from germline, CDR1 is LGHNA and CDR2 is YNFKEQ. The length of the CDR3 is 14 residues. CDR3 amino acids: CASSLDLSGNTIYF. The CDR3 DNA reads as TGTGCCAGCAGCCTTGATCTCTCTGGAAACACCATATATTTT.

J is TRBJ1-2 and V is TRBV12-5, with TRBD1 as a possible D gene (6 bases). This CDR3 is 14 amino acids long. Trimming stripped 3 bases from V and 7 bases from J, with 15 bases between. The V gene's germline CDR1 is LGHNT and CDR2 FRNRAP. Written as DNA, the CDR3 is TGTGCTAGTGGTTTTTTTGGCAGGGGTCGTGGCTACACCTTC. Its protein is CASGFFGRGRGYTF.

This clone appeared once. The V and J genes are TRBV3-1 (or the pseudogene TRBV3-2) and TRBJ2-5; TRBD2 might be the D (6 bases). V was cut by 3 bases and J by 9 bases, with 11 bases left in between. This CDR3 is 12 amino acids long. The germline V gene has CDR1 LGHDT and CDR2 YNNKEL (reference sequence). The CDR3 nucleotides read TGTGCCAGCAGCCATCGCGGGGAACCCCAGTACTTC. Its protein is CASSHRGEPQYF.

The J gene is TRBJ2-7, the V gene TRBV7-9; 8 bases match TRBD1. Unmatched junction bases numbered 6, after V lost 8 bases and J lost 6 bases. This CDR3 region has 12 residues. Germline CDR1 and CDR2: SEHNR and FQNEAQ (reference sequence). As DNA, the CDR3 is TGTGCCAGCGGCAACGACAGGGGCGAGCAGTACTTC. It translates to CASGNDRGEQYF.

This CDR3 is CASSKTSGGGYEQYF. CDR3 nucleotides: TGTGCCAGCAGTAAAACTAGCGGGGGGGGGTACGAGCAGTACTTC. The rearrangement uses TRBV27 and TRBJ2-7; 13 positions agree with TRBD2. Germline V gene lookup returns CDR1 MNHEY and CDR2 SMNVEV (reference sequence). The CDR3 spans 15 residues. Trimming removed 5 bases from V and 4 bases from J; junction bases left unmatched: 5.

CDR3 loop: CASSVGTAQGELFF. CDR3 DNA: TGTGCCAGCAGCGTGGGGACAGCGCAAGGGGAGCTGTTTTTT. The chain links TRBV7-3 to TRBJ2-2; TRBD1 agrees at 7 bases. The germline V gene encodes CDR1 SGHTA and CDR2 FQGTGA. V shed 5 bases and J 8 bases; nucleotides not matched to a gene: 8. CDR3 length equals 14 residues.

V gene TRBV5-1 combines with J gene TRBJ2-5; 8 bases map to TRBD2. With 0 bases clipped from V and 5 bases from J, the junction kept 12 bases outside the gene matches. The CDR3 runs to 17 residues. Germline V CDR1 and CDR2: SGHRS, YFSETQ. Here the CDR3 DNA reads TGCGCCAGCAGCTTGGGATTTGTCGGGGGGGCCACCGAGACCCAGTACTTC. Translating gives CASSLGFVGGATETQYF. The entire variable domain, with the rest obtained from reference TRBV5-1 and TRBJ2-5, is as follows: KAGVTQTPRYLIKTRGQQVTLSCSPISGHRSVSWYQQTPGQGLQFLFEYFSETQRNKGNFPGRFSGRQFSNSRSEMNVSTLELGDSALYLCASSLGFVGGATETQYFGPGTRLLVL.

V gene TRBV24-1 combines with J gene TRBJ2-3; 10 positions agree with TRBD2. This CDR3 is built from 17 residues. With V trimmed by 4 bases and J by 0 bases, 6 bases remained unmatched. Germline loops: CDR1 KGHDR, CDR2 SFDVKD. The chain's CDR3 is CATSDQKLAGSTDTQYF. DNA for the CDR3: TGTGCCACCAGTGACCAAAAACTAGCGGGAAGCACAGATACGCAGTATTTT.

This clone was seen once. The rearrangement uses TRBV7-8 and TRBJ2-2; a possible D gene is TRBD2 (5 bases). The CDR3 runs 15 residues. Germline loops: CDR1 SGHVS, CDR2 FQNEAQ. V lost 0 bases and J lost 6, with 11 bases in between. In DNA, the CDR3 is TGTGCCAGCAGCTTAGCGAGGGTTGGGCCCGGGGAGCTGTTTTTT. Translation: CASSLARVGPGELFF.

This chain links TRBV27 with TRBJ1-4; a weak D match, TRBD1 (5 bases). CDR3 size: 15 residues. CDR1 MNHEY and CDR2 SMNVEV come from the germline V gene (reference sequence). V was trimmed by 7 bases and J by 1 base, leaving 13 bases between them. The CDR3 coding sequence is TGTGCCAGCATCTTGCGGGGCAGAACTAATGAAAAACTGTTTTTT. Its translation: CASILRGRTNEKLFF.

The chain combines TRBV2 with TRBJ2-3, with D hard to call. The CDR3 has 11 amino acids. From germline, CDR1 is SNHLY and CDR2 FYNNEI. V was clipped by 3 bases and J by 10 bases, with 8 bases between them. The CDR3: CASSDRLAQYF. As DNA, the CDR3 is TGTGCCAGCAGTGATCGGCTGGCGCAGTATTTT.

This rearrangement joins TRBV12-3 or TRBV12-4 to TRBJ1-1; D call uncertain. The CDR3 totals 13 residues. V was pared by 0 bases and J by 8 bases, with 10 bases between. CDR3 protein: CASSLARRQEAFF. The CDR3 DNA is TGTGCCAGCAGTTTAGCGCGTCGTCAGGAAGCTTTCTTT.

This chain joins TRBV12-3 or TRBV12-4 and TRBJ2-5; D is uncertain. There are 13 residues in the CDR3. V lost 0 bases and J lost 5, with 7 bases in between. The CDR3 region is CASSLALSETQYF. The DNA for the CDR3 is TGTGCCAGCAGTTTAGCGCTAAGTGAGACCCAGTACTTC.